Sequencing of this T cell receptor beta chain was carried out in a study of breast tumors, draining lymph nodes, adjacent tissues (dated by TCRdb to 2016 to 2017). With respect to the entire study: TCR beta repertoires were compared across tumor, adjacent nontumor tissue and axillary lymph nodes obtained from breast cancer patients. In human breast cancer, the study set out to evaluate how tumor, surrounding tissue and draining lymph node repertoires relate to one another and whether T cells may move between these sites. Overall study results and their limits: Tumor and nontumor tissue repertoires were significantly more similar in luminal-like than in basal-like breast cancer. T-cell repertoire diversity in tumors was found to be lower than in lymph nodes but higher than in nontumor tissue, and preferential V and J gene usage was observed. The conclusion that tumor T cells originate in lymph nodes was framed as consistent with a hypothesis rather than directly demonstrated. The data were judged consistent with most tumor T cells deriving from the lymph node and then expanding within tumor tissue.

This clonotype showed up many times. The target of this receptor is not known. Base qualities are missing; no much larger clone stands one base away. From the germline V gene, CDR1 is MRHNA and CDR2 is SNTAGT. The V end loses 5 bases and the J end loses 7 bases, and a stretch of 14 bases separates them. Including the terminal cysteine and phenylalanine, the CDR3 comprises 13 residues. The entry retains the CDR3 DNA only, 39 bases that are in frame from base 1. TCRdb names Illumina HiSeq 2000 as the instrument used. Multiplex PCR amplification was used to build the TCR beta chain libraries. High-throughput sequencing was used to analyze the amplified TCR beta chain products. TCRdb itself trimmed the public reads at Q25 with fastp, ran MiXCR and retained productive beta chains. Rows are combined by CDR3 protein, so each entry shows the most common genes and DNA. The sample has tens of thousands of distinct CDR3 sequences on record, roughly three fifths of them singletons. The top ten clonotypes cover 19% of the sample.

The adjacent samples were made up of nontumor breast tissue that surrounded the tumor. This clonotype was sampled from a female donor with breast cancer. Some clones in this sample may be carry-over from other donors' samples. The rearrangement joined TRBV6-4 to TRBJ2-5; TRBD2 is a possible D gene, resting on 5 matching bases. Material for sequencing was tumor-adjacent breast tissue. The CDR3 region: CASSPDIRGTQYF. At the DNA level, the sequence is TGTGCCAGCAGTCCCGACATCCGGGGGACCCAGTACTTC.